The rows below give T cell receptor beta chains drawn from one sample of a study of CD8+ T cells in alopecia areata. Profiling relied on immunoSEQ multiplex PCR, and the TCRdb table lists in-frame clones only, not all of them. The sample has 7,000 or so clones, 64% seen once. The sample in question was skin, obtained at week 4, from a patient treated with tofacitinib. The source of these receptors is a human donor with alopecia areata. CDR3s include the opening cysteine and the closing phenylalanine or tryptophan. D genes are given only for firm matches. Clone size, where shown, is once, few, many, or a class for clones that have expanded.

>TRBV7-2|TRBJ2-5|NA|few|11
TGTGCCAGCAGCTTCAAAGAGACCCAGTACTTC
CASSFKETQYF
>TRBV30|TRBJ1-3|TRBD1|NA|13
TGTGCCTGGACAGGGGGAGGTGGAAACACCATATATTTT
CAWTGGGGNTIYF
>TRBV7-3|TRBJ2-5|TRBD2|few|15
TGTGCCAGCAGCGTTGGCGGGGGGGCCCAAGAGACCCAGTACTTC
CASSVGGGAQETQYF
>TRBV21-1|TRBJ1-2|NA|few|16
TGTGCCAGCAGCAAATACGAGACCCAGGTTGAAGGAGGCTACACCTTC
CASSKYETQVEGGYTF
>TRBV30|TRBJ2-1|NA|once|17
TGTGCCCTGGAGCAAGAGACGGAGAGGGTGGGGTACAATGAGCAGTTCTTC
CALEQETERVGYNEQFF
>TRBV7-3|TRBJ2-3|TRBD2|NA|16
TGTGCCAGCAGCGAAACTAGCGGGGGGACCACAGATACGCAGTATTTT
CASSETSGGTTDTQYF
>TRBV28|TRBJ2-7|NA|NA|13
TGTGCCAGCAGTTCAAGGTCAACCTACGAGCAGTACTTC
CASSSRSTYEQYF
>TRBV7-2|TRBJ2-1|TRBD1|few|14
TGTGCCAGCAGCCTAGACAGGGGGAGCGATGAGCAGTTCTTC
CASSLDRGSDEQFF
>TRBV7-9|TRBJ1-5|TRBD1|NA|17
TGTGCCAGCAGCCCCATGGCGGGACAGGGGAGCAATCAGCCCCAGCATTTT
CASSPMAGQGSNQPQHF
>TRBV7-3|TRBJ2-2|NA|NA|14
TGTGCCAGCAGCTACAGGGCGAACACCGGGGAGCTGTTTTTT
CASSYRANTGELFF
>TRBV7-8|TRBJ2-7|NA|NA|14
TGTGCCAGCAGGTTTGGAGGGGACAACTACGAGCAGTACTTC
CASRFGGDNYEQYF
>TRBV11-2|TRBJ2-1|TRBD2|NA|15
TGTGCCAGCAGCGCCGGCGGGAGCTCCTACAATGAGCAGTTCTTC
CASSAGGSSYNEQFF
>TRBV2|TRBJ2-7|TRBD1|few|14
TGTGCCAGCAGAGCCGGGACAGGGGTCTACGAGCAGTACTTC
CASRAGTGVYEQYF
>TRBV21-1|TRBJ1-2|NA|once|17
TGTGCCAGCAGAGTGTGGTTAGCTTACAGAAAGACCTATGGCTACACCTTC
CASRVWLAYRKTYGYTF
>TRBV6-4|TRBJ2-1|NA|NA|16
TGTGCCAGCAGTTCTAGCTCCCCGGCCCGCCTTAGTGAGCAGTTCTTC
CASSSSSPARLSEQFF
>TRBV5-4|TRBJ2-7|TRBD1|few|12
TGTGCCAGCAGCCCAGGGGGCTACGAGCAGTACTTC
CASSPGGYEQYF
>TRBV7-4|TRBJ1-2|NA|NA|14
TGTGCCAGCAGCTTAGTTTCGTGCAGGTATGGCTACACCTTC
CASSLVSCRYGYTF
>TRBV6-1|TRBJ1-1|NA|once|13
TGTGCCAGCAGTGATCACCTAAACACTGAAGCTTTCTTT
CASSDHLNTEAFF
>TRBV15|TRBJ2-1|NA|NA|14
TGTGCCACCGGTGACGTGTATTGGGACAATGAGCAGTTCTTC
CATGDVYWDNEQFF
>TRBV2|TRBJ2-1|NA|NA|19
TGTGCCAGCAGTGATACTAACCAGGCTGGCCCGCTCAGGCACAATGAGCAGTTCTTC
CASSDTNQAGPLRHNEQFF
>TRBV11-2|TRBJ2-1|NA|NA|15
TGTGCCAGCAGCTTAGATGGCCAGGGGATAGATGAGCAGTTCTTC
CASSLDGQGIDEQFF
>TRBV21-1|TRBJ1-5|NA|NA|18
TGTGCCAGCAGCAAAGTCCACATTAGGGGCAGGGAAACCCAGCCCCAGCATTTT
CASSKVHIRGRETQPQHF